These 3 T cell receptor beta chains were all obtained from the same sample, sequenced in a study of chemoradiotherapy in HPV16-positive cancers. Profiling relied on immunoSEQ multiplex PCR, and the TCRdb table lists in-frame clones only, not all of them. This table has around 53,000 clones, roughly nine tenths appearing once. Sequences were derived from blood, sampled from a patient who underwent chemoradiotherapy. These receptors were obtained from a human donor with HPV-associated anogenital cancer.

This sequence joins TRBV7-9 and TRBJ2-1, with TRBD1 matching over 10 bases. Germline V gene lookup returns CDR1 SEHNR and CDR2 FQNEAQ (reference sequence). The CDR3 is 16 amino acids. Losses at the gene ends were 0 bases for V and 6 bases for J; bases not matched to a gene: 5. DNA of the CDR3: TGTGCCAGCAGCTTAGCAAGCGGACAGGGGGGCAATGAGCAGTTCTTC. It translates to CASSLASGQGGNEQFF.

The CDR3 coding sequence is TGTGCCAGCAGCCGGACGACAGGGGGCCGTACCTTGAACACTGAAGCTTTCTTT. As protein: CASSRTTGGRTLNTEAFF. The V and J genes are TRBV5-6 and TRBJ1-1; 10 nucleotides match TRBD1. CDR3 size: 18 residues. The V gene's germline CDR1 is SGHDT and CDR2 YYEEEE. V dropped 4 bases and J dropped 0; count of bases not matched to a gene: 12.

The sample holds one count of this clone. The chain joins TRBV5-4 to TRBJ1-4, with D uncertain. The germline gives CDR1 SGHNT, CDR2 YYREEE (reference sequence). Trimming cost V 3 bases and J 7 bases, with 10 bases left between them. This CDR3 spans 13 amino acids. The CDR3 protein is CASSSAYGEKLFF. The CDR3 DNA reads TGTGCCAGCAGCTCGGCGTATGGTGAAAAACTGTTTTTT.